Reported below is one T cell receptor (beta chain). What it binds is not known. Here immunoSEQ multiplex PCR was the method, and the copy in TCRdb shows in-frame clones only, minus some. The data contain about 130,000 clones, roughly nine tenths of them singletons. Pooling covered second doses at about 4 or about 12 weeks. V lost 6 bases, J lost 2 bases, and 19 bases lay in between. The CDR3 contains 16 residues. Germline lookup yields CDR1 LNHDA and CDR2 SQIVND (reference sequence). These data originate in a study of T cell responses to AZD1222 COVID-19 vaccine. Study outcomes and limitations: Possibly, clonal diversity was underestimated; donors were largely white British and included more females. Researchers took repertoire samples only after the peak T cell response had come.

This sample comprised peripheral blood, obtained 28 days after the second AZD1222 dose. The chain uses TRBV19 and TRBJ1-2; weak D call: TRBD1 (5 bases). The receptor comes from an adult who received the AZD1222 COVID-19 vaccine. The chain's CDR3 is CASSPWGERANYGYTF. The CDR3 DNA is TGTGCCAGTAGCCCATGGGGGGAACGGGCGAACTATGGCTACACCTTC.